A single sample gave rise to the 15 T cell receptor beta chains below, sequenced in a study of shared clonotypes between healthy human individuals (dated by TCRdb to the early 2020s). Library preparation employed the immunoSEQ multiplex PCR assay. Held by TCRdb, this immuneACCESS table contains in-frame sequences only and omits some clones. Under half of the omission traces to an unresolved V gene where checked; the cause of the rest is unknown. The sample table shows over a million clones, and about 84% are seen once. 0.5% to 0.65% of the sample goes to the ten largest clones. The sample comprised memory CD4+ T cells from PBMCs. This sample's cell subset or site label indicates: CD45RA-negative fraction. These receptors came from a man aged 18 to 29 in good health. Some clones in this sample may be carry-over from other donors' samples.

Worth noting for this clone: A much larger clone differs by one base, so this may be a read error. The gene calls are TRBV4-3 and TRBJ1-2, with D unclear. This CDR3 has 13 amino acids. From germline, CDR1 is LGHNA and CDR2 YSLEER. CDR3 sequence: CVSSQEAGDGYTF. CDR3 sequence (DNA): TGCGTCAGCAGCCAAGAAGCCGGGGATGGCTACACCTTC.

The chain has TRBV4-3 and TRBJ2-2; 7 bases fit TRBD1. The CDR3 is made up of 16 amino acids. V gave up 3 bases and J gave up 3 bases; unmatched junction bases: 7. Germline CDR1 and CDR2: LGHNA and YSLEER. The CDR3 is CASSQHRGGDTGELFF. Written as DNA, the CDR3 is TGCGCCAGCAGCCAGCATCGAGGGGGCGACACCGGGGAGCTGTTTTTT.

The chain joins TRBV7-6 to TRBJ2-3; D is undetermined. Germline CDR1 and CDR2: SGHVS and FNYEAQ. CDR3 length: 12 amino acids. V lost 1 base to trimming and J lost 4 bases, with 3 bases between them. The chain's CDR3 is CASSLVSDTQYF. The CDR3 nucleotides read TGTGCCAGCAGCTTAGTTTCAGATACGCAGTATTTT.

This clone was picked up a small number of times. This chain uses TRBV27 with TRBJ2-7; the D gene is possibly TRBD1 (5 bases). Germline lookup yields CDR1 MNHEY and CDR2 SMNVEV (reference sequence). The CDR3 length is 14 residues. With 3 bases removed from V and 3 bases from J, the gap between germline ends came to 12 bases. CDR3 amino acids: CASSFGWGSYEQYF. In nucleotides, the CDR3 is TGTGCCAGCAGTTTTGGTTGGGGCAGCTACGAGCAGTACTTC.

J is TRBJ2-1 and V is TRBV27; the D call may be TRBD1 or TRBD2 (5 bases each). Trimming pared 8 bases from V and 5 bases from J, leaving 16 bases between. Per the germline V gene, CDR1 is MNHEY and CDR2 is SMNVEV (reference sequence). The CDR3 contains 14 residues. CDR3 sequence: CASLSGTTNNEQFF. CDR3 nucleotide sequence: TGTGCCAGCCTCTCCGGGACGACCAACAATGAGCAGTTCTTC.

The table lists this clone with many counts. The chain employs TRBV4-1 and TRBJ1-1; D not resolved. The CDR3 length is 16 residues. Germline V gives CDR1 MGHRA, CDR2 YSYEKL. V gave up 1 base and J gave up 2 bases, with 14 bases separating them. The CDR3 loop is CASSQVFSTTNTEAFF. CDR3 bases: TGCGCCAGCAGCCAAGTTTTTTCCACTACCAACACTGAAGCTTTCTTT.

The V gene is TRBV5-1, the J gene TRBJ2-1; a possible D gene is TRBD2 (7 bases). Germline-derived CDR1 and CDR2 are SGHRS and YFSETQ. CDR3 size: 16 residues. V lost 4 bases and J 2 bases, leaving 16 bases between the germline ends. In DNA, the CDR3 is TGCGCCAGCAGCGAATCGAGGGGGGGTCCCTACAATGAGCAGTTCTTC. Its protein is CASSESRGGPYNEQFF.

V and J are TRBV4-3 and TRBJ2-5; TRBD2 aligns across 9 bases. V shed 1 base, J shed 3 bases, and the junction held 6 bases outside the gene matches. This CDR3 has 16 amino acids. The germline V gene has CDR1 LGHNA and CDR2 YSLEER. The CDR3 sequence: CASSQVGGRAEETQYF. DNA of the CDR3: TGCGCCAGCAGCCAAGTGGGCGGGAGGGCTGAAGAGACCCAGTACTTC.

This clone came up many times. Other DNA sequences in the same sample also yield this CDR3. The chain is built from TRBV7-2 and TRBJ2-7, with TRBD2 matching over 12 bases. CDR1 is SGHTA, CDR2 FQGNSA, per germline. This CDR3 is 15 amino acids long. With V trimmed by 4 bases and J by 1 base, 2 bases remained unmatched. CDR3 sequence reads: CASSSTSGRSYEQYF. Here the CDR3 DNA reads TGTGCCAGCAGCTCCACTAGCGGGAGGTCCTACGAGCAGTACTTC.

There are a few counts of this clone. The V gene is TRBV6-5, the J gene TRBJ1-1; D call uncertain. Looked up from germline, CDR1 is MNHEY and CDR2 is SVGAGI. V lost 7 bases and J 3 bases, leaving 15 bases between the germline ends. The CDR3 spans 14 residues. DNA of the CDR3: TGTGCCAGCAAGAGTCTGGACGGATACACTGAAGCTTTCTTT. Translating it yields CASKSLDGYTEAFF.

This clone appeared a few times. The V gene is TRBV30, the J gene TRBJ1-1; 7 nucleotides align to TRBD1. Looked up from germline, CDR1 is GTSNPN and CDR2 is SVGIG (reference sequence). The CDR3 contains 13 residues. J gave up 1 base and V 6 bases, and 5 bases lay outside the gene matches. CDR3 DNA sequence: TGTGCCTGCCAAGACAGGGCGAACACTGAAGCTTTCTTT. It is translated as CACQDRANTEAFF.

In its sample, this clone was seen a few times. The DNA for the CDR3 is TGCGCCAGCAGCCAACGGGGCTGGTCGGACACTGAAGCTTTCTTT. This codes for CASSQRGWSDTEAFF. V is TRBV4-3 and J is TRBJ1-1, with a weak D call TRBD1 (5 bases). This CDR3 is 15 amino acids long. CDR1 and CDR2 (germline): LGHNA, YSLEER. V shed 2 bases and J shed 3 bases, with 13 bases lying between them.

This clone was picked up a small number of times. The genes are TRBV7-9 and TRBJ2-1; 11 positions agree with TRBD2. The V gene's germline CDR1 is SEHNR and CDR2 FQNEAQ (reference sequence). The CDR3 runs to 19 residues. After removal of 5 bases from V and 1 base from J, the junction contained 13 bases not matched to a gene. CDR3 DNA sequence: TGTGCCAGCAGCCCCTCCCCCAGGATAGCGGGAGGGTCCTACAATGAGCAGTTCTTC. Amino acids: CASSPSPRIAGGSYNEQFF.

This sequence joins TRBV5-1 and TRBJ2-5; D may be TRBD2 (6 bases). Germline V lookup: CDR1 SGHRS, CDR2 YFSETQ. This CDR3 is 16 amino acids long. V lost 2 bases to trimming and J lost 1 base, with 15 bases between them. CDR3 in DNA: TGCGCCAGCAGCTTTGGTGGCGGGACCAGCCAAGAGACCCAGTACTTC. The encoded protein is CASSFGGGTSQETQYF.

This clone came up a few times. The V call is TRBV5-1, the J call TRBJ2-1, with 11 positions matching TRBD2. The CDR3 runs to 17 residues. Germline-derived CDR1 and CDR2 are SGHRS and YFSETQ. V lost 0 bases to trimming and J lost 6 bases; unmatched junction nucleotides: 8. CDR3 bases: TGCGCCAGCAGCTTGGGGCAGACTCTAGCGGGAGGCAATGAGCAGTTCTTC. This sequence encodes CASSLGQTLAGGNEQFF.